This T cell receptor (beta chain) was found in a study of T cell repertoires in cytomegalovirus infection. Study context: Indications of both CMV infection and matching HLA type were provided by public TCR beta signatures.

The study, taken as a whole, reports: The ex vivo response showed dominance by HLA-C-restricted CMV-specific TCR beta clonotypes.

TCRdb used MiXCR to reprocess the reads, holding one entry per CDR3 protein. This sample has 250,000 or so distinct CDR3 sequences, with 15% to 20% found just once. The CDR3 runs 15 residues. The ends were cut back, 7 bases at V and 3 bases at J, with 13 bases in the middle. Germline loops: CDR1 MDHEN, CDR2 SYDVKM. About this clonotype: Its target is not known. One base away lies a much larger clone, so this may be a sequencing read error.

This clonotype originated in a human donor in good health (CMV status not recorded). Some clones in this sample may be carry-over from other donors' samples. Sequences were obtained from CD8+ T cells from PBMCs. The chain has TRBV28 and TRBJ2-6, with a weak D call TRBD1 (6 bases). In DNA, the CDR3 is TGTGCCAGCATTAACACAGGGATTGGGGCCAACGTCCTGACTTTC. Amino acid sequence: CASINTGIGANVLTF.